This section outlines one T cell receptor beta chain sequence together with its context. What it binds is not known. These data belong to a study of STAT3 mutations in large granular lymphocyte leukemia. For the study at large: Among longitudinally sequenced T-LGLL patients, roughly half had canonical activating STAT3 mutations detected. Study outcomes and limitations: All newly emerging clones after therapy were STAT3 wild type. In T-cell large granular lymphocyte leukemia, about half of patients showed multiple immunodominant subclonotypes.

Germline values: CDR1 MNHEY, CDR2 SMNVEV (reference sequence). The CDR3 runs 14 residues. Trimming left V 6 bases short and J 2 bases short, with 13 bases between. Profiling relied on immunoSEQ multiplex PCR, and the TCRdb table lists in-frame clones only, not all of them. The data contain roughly 25,000 clones, 94% of them seen just once; the ten biggest clones take up more than 6%. What was sequenced was peripheral blood mononuclear cells. The chain employs TRBV27 and TRBJ1-1; TRBD1 might be the D (5 bases). The TCR originated in a man aged 40-50 years with T-cell large granular lymphocyte leukemia. Some clones in this sample may be carry-over from other donors' samples. CDR3 region: CASSHQGANTEAFF. The CDR3, as DNA: TGTGCCAGCAGCCACCAAGGGGCCAACACTGAAGCTTTCTTT.